The entry that follows covers one TCR beta chain sequence. This CDR3 has 12 amino acids. The V gene lost 2 bases and the J gene lost 7 bases, with 9 bases spanning the gap. Germline-derived CDR1 and CDR2 are GTSNPN and SVGIG (reference sequence). The data were taken from a study of cytomegalovirus exposure and HLA in healthy donors. The PCR ran on 60 Vbeta and 13 Jbeta primers. Data came from immunoSEQ multiplex PCR; TCRdb stores just in-frame clones and leaves some out. Among approximately 140,000 clones listed, 60% to 70% were seen once. This clonotype originated in a woman aged 60-70 years in good health and CMV-seropositive. The rearrangement uses TRBV30 and TRBJ2-1, with unresolved D. Sequences were obtained from PBMCs. The CDR3 region has the DNA TGTGCCTGGAGTTCCCTCGGTAATGAGCAGTTCTTC. Its protein is CAWSSLGNEQFF.